What follows describes a single T cell receptor beta chain. Its target antigen remains unknown. The sample holds no much larger clone one base away, and base qualities are not on file. Collaborating institutions collected whole blood in K2EDTA tubes following their own protocols. For TCRbeta analysis, collaborators shipped samples as frozen whole blood, isolated PBMCs, or DNA extracted from either of those sample types. The junction shows trimming of 4 bases on V and 4 bases on J, plus 16 bases between the germline ends. CDR1 and CDR2 (SGHNT, YYREEE) derive from the germline V gene (reference sequence). The CDR3 spans 15 residues, from the cysteine through the phenylalanine. Just the 45-base CDR3 DNA is kept, in frame starting at base 1. The sample comes from a study of blood T cell repertoires in COVID-19 (dated by TCRdb to 2020 to 2022). Regarding the study in general: Collaborator samples came from the United States, Italy and Spain and covered acute and convalescent phases of COVID-19. The material from the prospective study consisted of cDNA or gDNA derived from T cells, B-cell-depleted T cells, or PBMCs. Subjects who had been exposed to COVID-19, were actively infected with it, or had recovered from it provided the deeply sampled blood TCRbeta repertoires that made up the dataset. A freely available public database, intended as a resource for researchers studying the immune response to SARS-CoV-2, is where the repertoires were released. The samples were drawn from two sources: the first 160 participants of the ongoing ImmuneRACE study, and over 1,000 subjects contributed by 6 global collaborators. A de-identified subject ID, COVID-19 status, age in years and sex were almost always included in the sample metadata. HLA class I and class II types, where available, came from metadata supplied by the sample provider rather than from assay-based typing.

The full study reports these points: The quantity of clinical and demographic metadata differed by source and by participant and was supplied without curation.

The immunoSEQ Assay, a bias-controlled multiplex PCR, was used to amplify TCRbeta CDR3 regions from genomic DNA. The study's own analysis went as follows. The number of nucleated cells in each sample was estimated from the amplification of reference gene primers within the assay. To quantify the absolute abundance of each unique TCRbeta CDR3 rearrangement, sequence reads were collapsed and filtered. Productive Simpson clonality was computed per sample as the square root of Simpson's diversity index over productive rearrangements. What TCRdb holds here is the immuneACCESS table cut down to in-frame rearrangements. Part of the clones is not present; checked against another copy, under half of the missing clones reflect an unresolved V gene, and the others are unexplained. V and J calls and clone size follow that table, whereas D and trimming were derived from the DNA. This sample is represented by about 180,000 clones; 80% to 90% of them were singletons. The top ten constitute 2.5% to 3.5% of the sample.

The chain links TRBV5-4 with TRBJ2-3; too little of a D gene remains to name it. The clonotype originates from a man in his fifties or sixties with acute or convalescent COVID-19. Sequencing was performed on peripheral blood. In nucleotides, the sequence is TGTGCCAGCAGCCCCCCCAAAGGAGTACCAGATACGCAGTATTTT. Translated, this is CASSPPKGVPDTQYF.